This T cell receptor (beta chain) was recorded in a study of radiation and T cells in renal cell carcinoma. Assay used: immunoSEQ multiplex PCR; TCRdb lists only in-frame clones, some missing. The sample records some 120,000 clones, around 80% being singletons. General study findings and limits: In blood, top tumor clones expanded by 2 weeks, shrinking by 4.

This clone was seen a few times. Antigen unknown. Time point of the sample: baseline pretreatment blood. Sample treatment: 15 Gy SBRT to primary tumor, nephrectomy 4 weeks later. V shed 2 bases and J shed 8 bases, with 10 bases lying between them. Germline loops: CDR1 LNHDA, CDR2 SQIVND (reference sequence). This CDR3 region has 14 residues. The V and J genes are TRBV19 and TRBJ1-6; weak D call: TRBD1 (6 bases). This clonotype originated in a woman in her sixties with renal cell carcinoma. The source was blood, collected from a patient whose treatment included radiotherapy and nephrectomy. The CDR3 DNA follows: TGTGCCAGTAGTATACAGGGGCCCTATTCACCCCTCCACTTT. Amino acids: CASSIQGPYSPLHF.